One sample yielded the 25 T cell receptor beta chains listed below, sequenced in a study of cytotoxic CD8 clonotypes in ibrutinib-treated CLL. The table came from immunoSEQ multiplex PCR; TCRdb's copy has only in-frame clones and leaves some out. Of some 10,000 clones listed, about 80% are singletons. This specimen was PBMCs, taken at disease progression, from a patient treated with ibrutinib. Receptor source: a human donor with chronic lymphocytic leukemia.

J is TRBJ2-3 and V is TRBV5-1; 9 bases fit TRBD1. The CDR3 is made up of 15 amino acids. Germline trimming cut 4 bases from V and 4 bases from J; bases unmatched to any gene: 7. From germline, CDR1 is SGHRS and CDR2 YFSETQ. CDR3 bases: TGCGCCAGCAGCGTAGGGACAGGGAGCGCAGATACGCAGTATTTT. Protein product: CASSVGTGSADTQYF.

The chain carries TRBV6-1 and TRBJ1-2, with D maybe TRBD1 (6 bases). Per germline, CDR1 MNHNS and CDR2 SASEGT. Trimming stripped 6 bases from V and 7 bases from J, with 18 bases between. The CDR3 has 14 amino acids. CDR3 loop: CASRTVGGAFGYTF. DNA for the CDR3: TGTGCCAGCAGGACGGTGGGGGGGGCGTTTGGCTACACCTTC.

This chain links TRBV7-3 with TRBJ2-3, with 11 bases aligning to TRBD1. The junction had 15 bases not matched to a gene; V was cut back by 4 bases and J by 12 bases. The CDR3 has 16 amino acids. Germline values: CDR1 SGHTA, CDR2 FQGTGA. CDR3 sequence reads: CASSSFPGQGVDHQYF. The CDR3 DNA sequence: TGTGCCAGCAGCTCCTTCCCGGGACAGGGGGTGGATCATCAGTATTTT.

The table lists this clone with a count of one. The gene calls are TRBV6-6 and TRBJ1-2; tentatively, D is TRBD1 (6 bases). The CDR3 is 14 residues long. V was cut by 7 bases and J by 8 bases, with 20 bases left in between. Germline V lookup: CDR1 MNHNY, CDR2 SVGAGI (reference sequence). CDR3 in amino acids: CASNLGGGQWGYTF. In DNA form, the CDR3 reads TGTGCCAGCAACCTCGGGGGGGGCCAGTGGGGCTACACCTTC.

The chain recombines TRBV15 with TRBJ1-4, with no clear D. V was pared by 2 bases and J by 3 bases, with 7 bases between. Per the germline V gene, CDR1 is LNHNV and CDR2 is YYDKDF (reference sequence). CDR3 length equals 14 residues. The CDR3 region is CATSRSSANEKLFF. In DNA, the CDR3 is TGTGCCACCAGCAGATCATCGGCTAATGAAAAACTGTTTTTT.

This clone occurred a few times. V is TRBV7-3 and J is TRBJ2-1, with D maybe TRBD1 (5 bases). The germline V gene has CDR1 SGHTA and CDR2 FQGTGA. This CDR3 has 12 residues. Trimming pared 5 bases from V and 10 bases from J, leaving 12 bases between. CDR3 in DNA: TGTGCCAGCAGCCGAAACAGGCTAGAGCAGTTCTTC. This codes for CASSRNRLEQFF.

V is TRBV28 and J is TRBJ2-1; D gene uncertain. The V gene lost 2 bases and the J gene lost 9 bases, with 2 bases spanning the gap. The V gene's germline CDR1 is MDHEN and CDR2 SYDVKM. The CDR3 totals 10 residues. The CDR3 sequence is CASSLSEQFF. CDR3 coding DNA: TGTGCCAGCAGTTTAAGTGAGCAGTTCTTC.

The rearrangement links TRBV28 to TRBJ1-4; no definite D call. The CDR3 has 14 amino acids. From germline, CDR1 is MDHEN and CDR2 SYDVKM. Trimming removed 11 bases at V and 3 bases at J, with 16 bases between. CDR3 sequence reads: CAGGGGLSNEKLFF. DNA of the CDR3: TGTGCCGGAGGAGGAGGCTTGTCTAATGAAAAACTGTTTTTT.

This chain links TRBV9 with TRBJ2-2; 8 bases match TRBD2. The germline V gene has CDR1 SGDLS and CDR2 YYNGEE. The CDR3 is 18 amino acids. V lost 2 bases and J lost 0; bases outside the gene matches: 9. DNA of the CDR3: TGTGCCAGCAGCGTTGGAGCGGGAGAACACTCGAACACCGGGGAGCTGTTTTTT. It is translated as CASSVGAGEHSNTGELFF.

V gene TRBV10-3 combines with J gene TRBJ2-7; 8 bases map to TRBD1. Germline CDR1 is ENHRY and CDR2 is SYGVKD. The V and J ends lost 6 bases and 0 bases, in that order; junction bases with no gene match: 4. This CDR3 has 14 residues. CDR3 bases: TGTGCCATCAGGGGACAGGACAGCTCCTACGAGCAGTACTTC. This codes for CAIRGQDSSYEQYF.

V gene TRBV19 combines with J gene TRBJ1-5, with D possibly matching TRBD1 (6 bases). Between the trimmed V and J ends, which lost 7 bases and 4 bases, there was a span of 17 bases. The germline V gene encodes CDR1 LNHDA and CDR2 SQIVND (reference sequence). The CDR3 runs 15 residues. CDR3 sequence: CASTLVGTPNQPQHF. CDR3 DNA: TGTGCCAGTACCCTTGTCGGGACACCAAATCAGCCCCAGCATTTT.

The chain employs TRBV2 and TRBJ2-5; weak D call: TRBD2 (5 bases). Germline V gives CDR1 SNHLY, CDR2 FYNNEI. V was clipped by 7 bases and J by 2 bases, with 11 bases between them. The CDR3 length is 13 residues. The CDR3 loop reads CASTRVRQETQYF. CDR3 nucleotides: TGTGCCAGCACGCGGGTACGACAAGAGACCCAGTACTTC.

V is TRBV5-1 and J is TRBJ1-2, with 7 bases lining up with TRBD1. V was pared by 4 bases and J by 6 bases, with 9 bases of the junction left unmatched. The CDR3 covers 14 residues. Germline V gene lookup returns CDR1 SGHRS and CDR2 YFSETQ. This chain's CDR3 is CASSPTTGWDGYTF. The CDR3 DNA reads as TGCGCCAGCAGCCCGACGACAGGGTGGGATGGCTACACCTTC.

The rearrangement links TRBV19 to TRBJ2-1; a possible D gene is TRBD2 (6 bases). CDR3 length: 13 amino acids. The V end was cut by 6 bases, the J end by 1 base, with 7 bases between. Germline V lookup: CDR1 LNHDA, CDR2 SQIVND (reference sequence). CDR3 sequence reads: CASRRGSYNEQFF. DNA for the CDR3: TGTGCCAGTAGGCGGGGTTCCTACAATGAGCAGTTCTTC.

This rearrangement joins TRBV27 to TRBJ2-5, with TRBD2 matching over 15 bases. CDR3 length equals 18 residues. The V gene end was trimmed by 5 bases and the J gene end by 5 bases; junction bases not matched to a gene: 12. Germline lookup yields CDR1 MNHEY and CDR2 SMNVEV (reference sequence). The CDR3 bases are TGTGCCAGCAGTCAGCGGCGGACTAGCGGGGGGGCGGGGGAGACCCAGTACTTC. It encodes CASSQRRTSGGAGETQYF.

The chain is built from TRBV27 and TRBJ2-7; 9 nucleotides line up with TRBD1. The germline CDR1 and CDR2 sequences are MNHEY and SMNVEV (reference sequence). V was pared by 1 base and J by 4 bases, with 5 bases of the junction left unmatched. The CDR3 contains 15 residues. The CDR3 spells CASSLYRDRGYEQYF. CDR3 nucleotide sequence: TGTGCCAGCAGTTTATACAGAGACAGGGGGTACGAGCAGTACTTC.

The chain carries TRBV15 and TRBJ2-2; D perhaps matches TRBD2 (6 bases). This CDR3 is built from 15 residues. V gave up 1 base and J gave up 4 bases, with 10 bases separating them. Germline assignment: CDR1 LNHNV and CDR2 YYDKDF (reference sequence). CDR3 in amino acids: CATSRVRGSTGELFF. CDR3 DNA sequence: TGTGCCACCAGCAGAGTACGGGGGAGCACCGGGGAGCTGTTTTTT.

V gene TRBV7-8 combines with J gene TRBJ2-1; 11 bases are shared with TRBD1. V trimming: 5 bases; J trimming: 10 bases; junction bases outside the gene matches: 22. The CDR3 length is 19 residues. Germline loops: CDR1 SGHVS, CDR2 FQNEAQ. The chain's CDR3 is CASSGRVRTGGRVAGEQFF. The CDR3 bases are TGTGCCAGCAGCGGGAGAGTCAGGACAGGGGGCCGGGTAGCTGGCGAGCAGTTCTTC.

The chain couples TRBV19 to TRBJ1-5, with D possibly being TRBD1 (6 bases). Between the trimmed V and J ends, which lost 10 bases and 0 bases, there was a span of 16 bases. CDR3 size: 15 residues. The germline V gene encodes CDR1 LNHDA and CDR2 SQIVND (reference sequence). CDR3 residues: CATRDRSISNQPQHF. CDR3 bases: TGTGCCACTAGAGACAGGTCGATTAGCAATCAGCCCCAGCATTTT.

V and J are TRBV2 and TRBJ2-1; D uncertain. This CDR3 region has 12 residues. With 7 bases removed from V and 5 bases from J, the gap between germline ends came to 9 bases. CDR1 and CDR2 (germline): SNHLY, FYNNEI. This CDR3 reads CASIWTHNEQFF. Written as DNA, the CDR3 is TGTGCCAGCATTTGGACCCACAATGAGCAGTTCTTC.

This sequence joins TRBV5-5 and TRBJ2-5; weak D call: TRBD1 (6 bases). Germline loops: CDR1 SGHKS, CDR2 YYEKEE (reference sequence). This CDR3 is 14 amino acids long. The V and J ends lost 5 bases and 5 bases respectively, with 16 bases between them. The CDR3 here is CASSRAQGLETQYF. DNA of the CDR3: TGTGCCAGCAGTCGTGCGCAGGGGCTGGAGACCCAGTACTTC.

This clone showed up just once. The chain joins TRBV28 to TRBJ2-6; 10 positions match TRBD1. The germline V gene encodes CDR1 MDHEN and CDR2 SYDVKM. J gave up 2 bases and V 5 bases, and 0 bases lay outside the gene matches. The CDR3 length is 15 residues. CDR3 amino acids: CASSGQGAGANVLTF. The CDR3 DNA reads as TGTGCCAGCAGTGGACAGGGGGCTGGGGCCAACGTCCTGACTTTC.

The chain has TRBV23-1 and TRBJ2-1, with a tentative D call TRBD1 (6 bases). TRBV23-1 is assigned to the ORF class and has an uncertain function. The CDR3 has 15 residues. Trimming cost V 2 bases and J 8 bases, with 16 bases left between them. In nucleotides, the CDR3 is TGCGCCAGCAGTCAACCCGGGACACCCACCCATGAGCAGTTCTTC. Its protein is CASSQPGTPTHEQFF.

The J gene is TRBJ2-3, the V gene TRBV11-2, with TRBD2 matching 8 bases. The V segment lost 1 base and the J segment 5 bases; nucleotides outside the gene matches: 11. The CDR3 extends over 17 amino acids. Per germline, CDR1 SGHAT and CDR2 FQNNGV. The CDR3 sequence: CASSLVPPGGLGDTQYF. The CDR3 region has the DNA TGTGCCAGCAGCTTAGTACCCCCGGGGGGGCTGGGAGATACGCAGTATTTT.

V gene TRBV5-5 combines with J gene TRBJ2-1; TRBD1 is a possible D gene (5 bases). Germline CDR1 is SGHKS and CDR2 is YYEKEE (reference sequence). The CDR3 is 11 amino acids. Trimming removed 1 base at V and 14 bases at J, with 10 bases between. CDR3 in amino acids: CASSLRGPEFF. The CDR3, as DNA: TGTGCCAGCAGCTTGAGGGGTCCTGAGTTCTTC.